The 26 T cell receptor beta chains listed next were all sequenced from one sample in a study of glioma-infiltrating T cells after dendritic cell vaccination. Profiled with immunoSEQ multiplex PCR; TCRdb holds only in-frame clones, not every one. The repertoire consists of about 92,000 clones, with 65% to 90% occurring once and the leading ten covering around 16%. Material: blood, obtained before dendritic cell vaccination. The source is a human donor with glioblastoma.

The J gene is TRBJ2-5, the V gene TRBV7-7; TRBD1 might be the D (6 bases). Germline CDR1 reads SSHAT; CDR2 reads FNYEAQ (reference sequence). Trimming stripped 4 bases from V and 1 base from J, with 10 bases between. CDR3 size: 14 residues. This CDR3 is CASSYRALQETQYF. The CDR3 coding sequence is TGTGCCAGCAGCTACAGGGCTCTCCAAGAGACCCAGTACTTC.

J is TRBJ2-1 and V is TRBV2; TRBD2 matches at 10 bases. CDR1 and CDR2 from the germline V gene are SNHLY and FYNNEI. Trimming cost V 2 bases and J 9 bases; bases outside gene matches: 7. The CDR3 contains 15 residues. The CDR3 nucleotides read TGTGCCAGCAGTGAAAGGTTGCTAGCGGGAGTTGAGCAGTTCTTC. It is translated as CASSERLLAGVEQFF.

This chain links TRBV7-3 with TRBJ2-2; no clear D gene. Trimming pared 5 bases from V and 0 bases from J, leaving 4 bases between. This CDR3 has 13 amino acids. Germline CDR1 and CDR2: SGHTA and FQGTGA. This CDR3 reads CASSNTNTGELFF. The CDR3 bases are TGTGCCAGCAGCAATACGAACACCGGGGAGCTGTTTTTT.

The CDR3 coding sequence is TGTGCCAGTACCTCGGACAGGGGGCTCTTACAGCCCCAGCATTTT. Protein product: CASTSDRGLLQPQHF. The rearrangement links TRBV19 to TRBJ1-5, with 11 bases that match TRBD1. The CDR3 sequence is 15 residues long. V lost 7 bases and J lost 7; bases outside the gene matches: 9. Germline V gene sequence: CDR1 LNHDA, CDR2 SQIVND (reference sequence).

In this sample, this clone turned up a few times. The chain links TRBV19 to TRBJ1-1; D may be TRBD1 (6 bases). V dropped 4 bases and J dropped 1 base, with 10 bases sitting between them. This CDR3 region has 14 residues. CDR1 is LNHDA, CDR2 SQIVND, per germline (reference sequence). The CDR3: CASSKGQRNTEAFF. DNA for the CDR3: TGTGCCAGTAGTAAAGGACAGAGGAACACTGAAGCTTTCTTT.

The rearrangement uses TRBV6-5 and TRBJ1-1; D might be TRBD1 (6 bases). Trimming left V 5 bases short and J 3 bases short, with 16 bases between. The germline V gene encodes CDR1 MNHEY and CDR2 SVGAGI. The CDR3 covers 15 residues. The chain's CDR3 is CASSKRTASYTEAFF. The CDR3 nucleotides read TGTGCCAGCAGTAAGCGGACAGCTTCTTACACTGAAGCTTTCTTT.

The V and J genes are TRBV6-1 and TRBJ2-3; D might be TRBD1 (7 bases). The CDR3 extends over 15 amino acids. CDR1 and CDR2 from the germline V gene are MNHNS and SASEGT. V lost 6 bases to trimming and J lost 2 bases, with 15 bases between them. CDR3 DNA sequence: TGTGCCAGCAGGGAGGGGGCGTTTCCCACAGATACGCAGTATTTT. Protein product: CASREGAFPTDTQYF.

J is TRBJ1-2 and V is TRBV9, with a weak D call TRBD1 (6 bases). Trimming took 1 base from V and 7 from J, leaving 23 bases between them. Germline V gene lookup returns CDR1 SGDLS and CDR2 YYNGEE. The CDR3 is 17 residues long. CDR3 coding DNA: TGTGCCAGCAGCGTAAGACCCTCAGGGGCGGGGGAAGGTGGCTACACCTTC. Encoded protein: CASSVRPSGAGEGGYTF.

This sequence joins TRBV29-1 and TRBJ2-5; weak D call: TRBD1 (6 bases). The DNA end is a closer match to TRBJ2-7, so the J assignment may be wrong. The CDR3 has 11 amino acids. Germline V CDR1 and CDR2: SQVTM, ANQGSEA. As DNA, the CDR3 is TGCAGCGTTTCAGGGGCCTACGAGCAGTACTTC. Residues: CSVSGAYEQYF.

The chain has TRBV9 and TRBJ1-4; D is ambiguous. Germline values: CDR1 SGDLS, CDR2 YYNGEE. V shed 0 bases and J shed 2 bases, with 8 bases lying between them. This CDR3 has 15 residues. CDR3 in amino acids: CASSVGTKTNEKLFF. CDR3 coding DNA: TGTGCCAGCAGCGTAGGTACAAAGACTAATGAAAAACTGTTTTTT.

This clone was observed a single time. V usage is TRBV5-1 and J usage is TRBJ1-3, with 10 bases lining up with TRBD1. The V gene's germline CDR1 is SGHRS and CDR2 YFSETQ. With V trimmed by 4 bases and J by 3 bases, 7 bases remained unmatched. The CDR3 totals 16 residues. The chain's CDR3 is CASSTGQGGNGNTIYF. The CDR3 DNA sequence: TGCGCCAGCAGCACAGGACAGGGGGGGAATGGAAACACCATATATTTT. The full variable domain, with the rest looked up from reference TRBV5-1 and TRBJ1-3, is KAGVTQTPRYLIKTRGQQVTLSCSPISGHRSVSWYQQTPGQGLQFLFEYFSETQRNKGNFPGRFSGRQFSNSRSEMNVSTLELGDSALYLCASSTGQGGNGNTIYFGEGSWLTVV.

The chain is built from TRBV29-1 and TRBJ2-7; TRBD1 matches at 9 bases. J was trimmed by 3 bases and V by 0 bases; bases with no gene match: 6. Germline CDR1 is SQVTM and CDR2 is ANQGSEA. The CDR3 has 15 amino acids. CDR3 region: CSVEDGTGKIYEQYF. In DNA form, the CDR3 reads TGCAGCGTTGAAGATGGGACAGGGAAGATCTACGAGCAGTACTTC.

This clone was found once. The chain joins TRBV5-6 to TRBJ2-1; 10 nucleotides align to TRBD2. CDR1 is SGHDT and CDR2 is YYEEEE in the germline V gene. The CDR3 sequence is 14 residues long. Trimming took 4 bases from V and 15 from J; bases not matched to a gene: 13. CDR3 protein: CASSHDLGLASVFF. CDR3 nucleotide sequence: TGTGCCAGCAGCCACGACTTGGGACTAGCGAGTGTGTTCTTC. Using reference TRBV5-6 and TRBJ2-1 for the parts outside the CDR3, the full variable domain is DAGVTQSPTHLIKTRGQQVTLRCSPKSGHDTVSWYQQALGQGPQFIFQYYEEEERQRGNFPDRFSGHQFPNYSSELNVNALLLGDSALYLCASSHDLGLASVFFGPGTRLTVL.

This clone was found a few times. J is TRBJ2-1 and V is TRBV29-1; 13 bases are a match to TRBD2. After removal of 7 bases from V and 9 bases from J, the junction contained 6 bases not matched to a gene. The CDR3 covers 13 residues. Germline assignment: CDR1 SQVTM and CDR2 ANQGSEA. This CDR3 is CSAPGTSGIEQFF. CDR3 coding DNA: TGCAGCGCCCCCGGGACTAGCGGGATTGAGCAGTTCTTC.

The chain is built from TRBV6-1 and TRBJ2-5; D ambiguous. From germline, CDR1 is MNHNS and CDR2 SASEGT. This CDR3 comprises 15 residues. V was pared by 1 base and J by 5 bases, with 14 bases between. The CDR3 is CASSEGLGIGETQYF. The CDR3 region has the DNA TGTGCCAGCAGTGAAGGTCTAGGCATCGGGGAGACCCAGTACTTC.

The count of this clone is one. The chain combines TRBV2 with TRBJ2-5; D is ambiguous. Per the germline V gene, CDR1 is SNHLY and CDR2 is FYNNEI. V was trimmed by 4 bases and J by 5 bases, leaving 5 bases between them. The CDR3 has 11 amino acids. The CDR3 loop reads CASSVRETQYF. In DNA, the CDR3 is TGTGCCAGCAGTGTACGGGAGACCCAGTACTTC.

J is TRBJ2-7 and V is TRBV15; 10 nucleotides line up with TRBD2. With V trimmed by 0 bases and J by 2 bases, 4 bases remained unmatched. CDR1 and CDR2 from the germline V gene are LNHNV and YYDKDF (reference sequence). This CDR3 has 16 amino acids. The CDR3 sequence is CATSRDRLAGAYEQYF. The CDR3, as DNA: TGTGCCACCAGCAGAGATCGTCTAGCGGGAGCCTACGAGCAGTACTTC.

This chain links TRBV5-6 with TRBJ1-4; the match to TRBD1 covers 7 bases. The CDR3 consists of 15 residues. Trimming cost V 1 base and J 7 bases; bases outside gene matches: 7. Germline CDR1 SGHDT, CDR2 YYEEEE. CDR3 region: CASSLMTGSGEKLFF. The CDR3 nucleotides read TGTGCCAGCAGCTTGATGACAGGGTCGGGTGAAAAACTGTTTTTT.

V usage is TRBV14 and J usage is TRBJ2-2; tentative D call: TRBD1 (5 bases). Trimming removed 3 bases from V and 2 bases from J, with 10 bases in between. The germline gives CDR1 SGHDN, CDR2 FVKESK. This CDR3 comprises 15 residues. This chain's CDR3 is CASSQGQYNTGELFF. In DNA form, the CDR3 reads TGTGCCAGCAGCCAGGGGCAGTACAACACCGGGGAGCTGTTTTTT.

This chain connects TRBV29-1 to TRBJ2-1; 13 positions agree with TRBD2. With 8 bases clipped from V and 3 bases from J, the junction kept 10 bases outside the gene matches. Germline CDR1 SQVTM, CDR2 ANQGSEA. The CDR3 loop spans 16 amino acids. The chain's CDR3 is CSSTSGGEDIYNEQFF. The CDR3 DNA reads TGCAGCTCTACTAGCGGGGGGGAAGACATCTACAATGAGCAGTTCTTC.

The chain recombines TRBV29-1 with TRBJ2-5; 7 bases agree with TRBD1. CDR1 SQVTM and CDR2 ANQGSEA come from the germline V gene. J was trimmed by 2 bases and V by 4 bases; bases with no gene match: 4. CDR3 length: 13 amino acids. The CDR3 region has the DNA TGCAGCGTTGGGAGACAGGGACAAGAGACCCAGTACTTC. This codes for CSVGRQGQETQYF.

The J gene is TRBJ1-5, the V gene TRBV2, with TRBD1 matching over 7 bases. With V trimmed by 4 bases and J by 0 bases, 12 bases remained unmatched. Germline CDR1 reads SNHLY; CDR2 reads FYNNEI. The length of the CDR3 is 18 residues. This chain's CDR3 is CASSVGSGGLASNQPQHF. CDR3 nucleotides: TGTGCCAGCAGTGTTGGGTCAGGGGGTCTTGCTAGCAATCAGCCCCAGCATTTT. The variable domain in full, with the rest retrieved from reference TRBV2 and TRBJ1-5, is EPEVTQTPSHQVTQMGQEVILRCVPISNHLYFYWYRQILGQKVEFLVSFYNNEISEKSEIFDDQFSVERPDGSNFTLKIRSTKLEDSAMYFCASSVGSGGLASNQPQHFGDGTRLSIL.

The V gene is TRBV19, the J gene TRBJ2-3; TRBD1 matches at 9 bases. From germline, CDR1 is LNHDA and CDR2 SQIVND (reference sequence). This CDR3 comprises 15 residues. V lost 5 bases, J lost 5 bases, and 8 bases stayed unmatched. The CDR3 nucleotides are TGTGCCAGTAGTCCGCGGGACAGGGCGATAGATACGCAGTATTTT. It specifies CASSPRDRAIDTQYF.

Only one count was recorded for this clone. The CDR3 DNA follows: TGTGCCAGCAGCTTAACCGGACAAATCTCGCCAAACGAGCAGTACTTC. Amino acids: CASSLTGQISPNEQYF. J is TRBJ2-7 and V is TRBV11-2; D perhaps matches TRBD1 (5 bases). CDR1 SGHAT and CDR2 FQNNGV come from the germline V gene. The V end was cut by 2 bases, the J end by 5 bases, with 19 bases between. The CDR3 length is 16 residues.

The CDR3 spells CASSLAGVEQFF. In nucleotides, the CDR3 is TGTGCCAGCAGCTTGGCGGGAGTTGAGCAGTTCTTC. V is TRBV5-4 and J is TRBJ2-1, with D perhaps matching TRBD2 (6 bases). CDR1 is SGHNT and CDR2 is YYREEE in the germline V gene (reference sequence). V gave up 0 bases and J gave up 9 bases, with 7 bases separating them. The CDR3 covers 12 residues.

The rearrangement uses TRBV7-9 and TRBJ1-1; perhaps TRBD1 as D (5 bases). The ends were cut back, 3 bases at V and 0 bases at J, with 8 bases in the middle. The CDR3 has 14 residues. Germline CDR1 and CDR2: SEHNR and FQNEAQ (reference sequence). The CDR3: CASSLDTLNTEAFF. The CDR3 nucleotides read TGTGCCAGCAGCTTGGACACCTTGAACACTGAAGCTTTCTTT.